The 13 T cell receptor beta chains reported below all come from one sample, sequenced in a study of blood T cell repertoires in COVID-19. Produced via immunoSEQ multiplex PCR; TCRdb's table is partial and in-frame only. Here the sample spans some 130,000 clones, about 87% being singletons. The sequencing sample was made of peripheral blood. The receptors here all came from a middle-aged man with acute or convalescent COVID-19.

V and J are TRBV7-9 and TRBJ2-7; 9 bases are a match to TRBD2. The CDR3 loop spans 15 amino acids. J gave up 6 bases and V 1 base, and 7 bases lay outside the gene matches. Germline V gene data show CDR1 as SEHNR and CDR2 as FQNEAQ (reference sequence). This CDR3 is CASSLGPSGMREQYF. Here the CDR3 DNA reads TGTGCCAGCAGCTTAGGGCCTAGCGGGATGCGCGAGCAGTACTTC.

The rearrangement joins TRBV28 to TRBJ1-2; D might be TRBD1 (6 bases). CDR1 is MDHEN and CDR2 is SYDVKM in the germline V gene. V was trimmed by 10 bases and J by 7 bases, leaving 22 bases between them. The CDR3 is 14 amino acids. CDR3 region: CATVLGTFVGGYTF. CDR3 DNA sequence: TGTGCCACCGTCTTGGGGACATTTGTAGGTGGCTACACCTTC.

This clone has more than one count but fewer than ten. The CDR3 DNA reads TGTGCCAGCAGCCTGGCGGCAGGGCCCTATGGCTACACCTTC. Translation: CASSLAAGPYGYTF. The rearrangement uses TRBV3-1 (or the pseudogene TRBV3-2) and TRBJ1-2; D perhaps matches TRBD1 (5 bases). The CDR3 spans 14 residues. Per germline, CDR1 LGHDT and CDR2 YNNKEL (reference sequence). V was pared by 4 bases and J by 4 bases, with 13 bases between.

The V gene is TRBV18, the J gene TRBJ1-3; D is uncertain. The CDR3 is 14 amino acids. Deletions cut 6 bases from V and 4 bases from J, with 13 bases between. Germline V gene lookup returns CDR1 KGHSH and CDR2 LQKENI. The chain's CDR3 is CASSDTVVGNTIYF. The CDR3 DNA reads as TGTGCCAGCTCCGACACCGTAGTAGGAAACACCATATATTTT.

The chain has TRBV18 and TRBJ1-1; D is perhaps TRBD1 (6 bases). V gave up 4 bases and J gave up 3 bases, with 15 bases separating them. The germline gives CDR1 KGHSH, CDR2 LQKENI. This CDR3 spans 15 amino acids. Here the CDR3 DNA reads TGTGCCAGCTCACTATTCACAGGGTGGGACACTGAAGCTTTCTTT. As protein: CASSLFTGWDTEAFF.

This clone occurred once. The genes are TRBV7-2 and TRBJ2-5, with D perhaps TRBD2 (7 bases). CDR3 length: 15 residues. From germline, CDR1 is SGHTA and CDR2 FQGNSA. Between the trimmed V and J ends, which lost 2 bases and 7 bases, there was a span of 17 bases. The CDR3 loop reads CASSLSVGGLGTQYF. As DNA, the CDR3 is TGTGCCAGCAGCTTAAGCGTGGGGGGGCTTGGGACCCAGTACTTC. Drawing the rest from reference TRBV7-2 and TRBJ2-5, the complete variable domain is GAGVSQSPSNKVTEKGKDVELRCDPISGHTALYWYRQSLGQGLEFLIYFQGNSAPDKSGLPSDRFSAERTGGSVSTLTIQRTQQEDSAVYLCASSLSVGGLGTQYFGPGTRLLVL.

J is TRBJ1-2 and V is TRBV19, with D unresolved. The V gene lost 6 bases and the J gene lost 5 bases, with 19 bases spanning the gap. In germline, CDR1 is LNHDA, CDR2 SQIVND (reference sequence). The length of the CDR3 is 15 residues. DNA of the CDR3: TGTGCCAGTAGGGAGGGTCGGGAGCGCGTTTATGGCTACACCTTC. It codes for CASREGRERVYGYTF.

V is TRBV6-1 and J is TRBJ1-1; D gene uncertain. The germline V and J ends were trimmed by 1 base and 1 base, with 10 bases remaining between them. Germline V lookup: CDR1 MNHNS, CDR2 SASEGT. The CDR3 runs to 15 residues. The CDR3 is CASSEERGWNTEAFF. The CDR3, as DNA: TGTGCCAGCAGTGAAGAGCGGGGTTGGAACACTGAAGCTTTCTTT.

The chain employs TRBV28 and TRBJ2-1; D gene uncertain. Germline assignment: CDR1 MDHEN and CDR2 SYDVKM. The CDR3 totals 12 residues. V was clipped by 3 bases and J by 7 bases, with 7 bases between them. The CDR3 sequence is CASSFQRNEQFF. The CDR3 DNA follows: TGTGCCAGCAGTTTTCAACGGAATGAGCAGTTCTTC.

The chain joins TRBV5-1 to TRBJ1-6; D remains unclear. Germline V gives CDR1 SGHRS, CDR2 YFSETQ. V lost 1 base and J lost 7, with 9 bases in between. This CDR3 comprises 14 residues. The chain's CDR3 is CASSLLSLNSPLHF. As DNA, the CDR3 is TGCGCCAGCAGCTTGCTGAGTCTGAATTCACCCCTCCACTTT. The full variable domain, rest sourced from reference TRBV5-1 and TRBJ1-6, is KAGVTQTPRYLIKTRGQQVTLSCSPISGHRSVSWYQQTPGQGLQFLFEYFSETQRNKGNFPGRFSGRQFSNSRSEMNVSTLELGDSALYLCASSLLSLNSPLHFGNGTRLTVT.

The J gene is TRBJ1-2, the V gene TRBV12-3 or TRBV12-4, with TRBD1 identical over 9 bases. The V segment lost 4 bases and the J segment 3 bases; nucleotides outside the gene matches: 0. CDR3 length equals 13 residues. CDR3 nucleotide sequence: TGTGCCAGCAGTTGGACAGGGGACTATGGCTACACCTTC. Protein sequence: CASSWTGDYGYTF.

This clone showed up just once. CDR3 residues: CASSQDQAYGYTF. The CDR3 DNA reads as TGTGCCAGCAGCCAAGACCAGGCCTATGGCTACACCTTC. This chain joins TRBV3-1 (or the pseudogene TRBV3-2) and TRBJ1-2; no clear D gene. Germline values: CDR1 LGHDT, CDR2 YNNKEL (reference sequence). This CDR3 spans 13 amino acids. V was shortened by 0 bases and J by 4 bases, with 6 bases between the two germline ends.

The chain uses TRBV7-2 and TRBJ1-2; tentative D call: TRBD1 (5 bases). Germline V gene lookup returns CDR1 SGHTA and CDR2 FQGNSA. V lost 4 bases and J lost 5, with 14 bases in between. This CDR3 contains 14 residues. The CDR3 loop is CASSYQGSGYGYTF. The CDR3 coding sequence is TGTGCCAGCAGCTACCAGGGTTCTGGTTATGGCTACACCTTC.